These 31 T cell receptor beta chains were sequenced from one sample in a study of technical replicates of blood from several donors. TCRdb's table, derived via immunoSEQ multiplex PCR, lists solely in-frame clones and lacks some. The repertoire holds under 75,000 clones, with around 92% as singletons. The sequencing input was PBMCs. The receptors were sampled from a human donor in good health. Some clones in this sample may be carry-over from other donors' samples.

The V gene is TRBV16, the J gene TRBJ1-2; the D gene is possibly TRBD1 (6 bases). Germline V gene lookup returns CDR1 KGHSY and CDR2 FQNENV. The CDR3 loop spans 14 amino acids. Trimming pared 5 bases from V and 2 bases from J, leaving 12 bases between. In DNA form, the CDR3 reads TGTGCCAGCAGCAGGACAGCAACCAACTATGGCTACACCTTC. Translated: CASSRTATNYGYTF.

CDR3 residues: CASSPRTGALETQYF. CDR3 nucleotide sequence: TGTGCCAGCAGCCCGCGGACAGGGGCGTTGGAGACCCAGTACTTC. J is TRBJ2-5 and V is TRBV7-2; 9 nucleotides align to TRBD1. Looked up from germline, CDR1 is SGHTA and CDR2 is FQGNSA. V trimming: 5 bases; J trimming: 5 bases; junction bases outside the gene matches: 9. There are 15 residues in the CDR3.

V and J are TRBV4-2 and TRBJ2-5; 8 bases align to TRBD1. The CDR3 is 15 residues long. The V gene's germline CDR1 is LGHNA and CDR2 YNFKEQ. After removal of 2 bases from V and 1 base from J, the junction contained 3 bases not matched to a gene. CDR3 loop: CASSQHRGSQETQYF. The CDR3, as DNA: TGTGCCAGCAGCCAACACAGGGGGAGCCAAGAGACCCAGTACTTC.

The chain carries TRBV25-1 and TRBJ2-7; 7 positions match TRBD1. V lost 6 bases and J lost 6; bases outside the gene matches: 2. The CDR3 length is 11 residues. Germline V lookup: CDR1 MGHDK, CDR2 SYGVNS. CDR3 in DNA: TGTGCCAGCAGAAGGGGGCTCGAGCAGTACTTC. Its translation is CASRRGLEQYF.

CDR3 nucleotide sequence: TGTGCCAGTAGTGAACAGGGGGCCCTCAACGAGCAGTACTTC. Translation: CASSEQGALNEQYF. The J gene is TRBJ2-7, the V gene TRBV19; TRBD1 matches 9 bases. Per germline, CDR1 LNHDA and CDR2 SQIVND (reference sequence). With V trimmed by 5 bases and J by 5 bases, 7 bases remained unmatched. This CDR3 has 14 amino acids.

The V gene is TRBV27, the J gene TRBJ2-3, with 10 bases identical to TRBD2. J lost 3 bases, V lost 3 bases, and 9 bases had no gene match. This CDR3 comprises 17 residues. The germline CDR1 and CDR2 sequences are MNHEY and SMNVEV (reference sequence). In DNA form, the CDR3 reads TGTGCCAGCAGTTTTTGGACTAGCGGAGGGGTGACAGATACGCAGTATTTT. Translated, it gives CASSFWTSGGVTDTQYF.

The chain is built from TRBV4-2 and TRBJ2-5; TRBD2 matches 11 bases. Unmatched junction bases numbered 6, after V lost 1 base and J lost 5 bases. CDR1 and CDR2 (germline): LGHNA, YNFKEQ. CDR3 length equals 16 residues. In nucleotides, the CDR3 is TGTGCCAGCAGCCAAGGTGTAGCGGGGGGGGTCGAGACCCAGTACTTC. The encoded protein is CASSQGVAGGVETQYF.

The chain joins TRBV5-6 to TRBJ2-6, with a tentative D call TRBD2 (5 bases). Trimming removed 0 bases at V and 2 bases at J, with 9 bases between. Germline V gene lookup returns CDR1 SGHDT and CDR2 YYEEEE. The length of the CDR3 is 16 residues. The CDR3 sequence is CASSLGAEAGANVLTF. CDR3 in DNA: TGTGCCAGCAGCTTGGGAGCGGAGGCTGGGGCCAACGTCCTGACTTTC.

This clone appeared a single time. The chain couples TRBV7-2 to TRBJ2-7; 9 bases line up with TRBD2. Germline V gene data show CDR1 as SGHTA and CDR2 as FQGNSA. V dropped 5 bases and J dropped 4; count of bases not matched to a gene: 6. The CDR3 sequence is 14 residues long. The CDR3 bases are TGTGCCAGCAGCCTTAGCGGGAGTGGGTACGAGCAGTACTTC. Residues: CASSLSGSGYEQYF.

The chain combines TRBV7-3 with TRBJ2-3, with no clear D. V dropped 4 bases and J dropped 0 bases, with 8 bases sitting between them. This CDR3 has 14 amino acids. CDR1 and CDR2 (germline): SGHTA, FQGTGA. CDR3: CASSSRVSTDTQYF. The CDR3 DNA is TGTGCCAGCAGCTCCCGGGTCAGCACAGATACGCAGTATTTT.

The genes are TRBV29-1 and TRBJ2-1; maybe TRBD2 (5 bases). Looked up from germline, CDR1 is SQVTM and CDR2 is ANQGSEA. Deletions cut 0 bases from V and 0 bases from J, with 15 bases between. This CDR3 comprises 17 residues. CDR3 DNA: TGCAGCGTTGAAGATTTGGGTGGGGAGAGCTCCTACAATGAGCAGTTCTTC. It yields the protein CSVEDLGGESSYNEQFF.

Note on this clone: One end of the junction is discordant with germline, which a read error may explain. The chain joins TRBV4-3 to TRBJ2-3, with 7 positions matching TRBD2. The germline V gene encodes CDR1 LGHNA and CDR2 YSLEER. The CDR3 is made up of 14 amino acids. CDR3 sequence reads: CASSQDQSGTKVDF. The CDR3 nucleotides are TGCGCCAGCAGCCAAGATCAATCCGGGACTAAAGTGGATTTT.

CDR3 amino acids: CASGLGAYNEQFF. The DNA for the CDR3 is TGTGCTAGTGGTTTGGGGGCTTACAATGAGCAGTTCTTC. The rearrangement joins TRBV12-5 to TRBJ2-1; no clear D. The germline V gene has CDR1 LGHNT and CDR2 FRNRAP. The V end was cut by 1 base, the J end by 4 bases, with 5 bases between. This CDR3 comprises 13 residues.

The V gene is TRBV5-1, the J gene TRBJ1-1; TRBD1 is a possible D gene (5 bases). The CDR3 has 14 amino acids. V lost 5 bases to trimming and J lost 4 bases, with 15 bases between them. The germline CDR1 and CDR2 sequences are SGHRS and YFSETQ. In DNA, the CDR3 is TGCGCCAGCAGGTTCTCCGGGACTGCCACTGAAGCTTTCTTT. Translation gives CASRFSGTATEAFF. The whole variable domain, remainder taken from reference TRBV5-1 and TRBJ1-1, is KAGVTQTPRYLIKTRGQQVTLSCSPISGHRSVSWYQQTPGQGLQFLFEYFSETQRNKGNFPGRFSGRQFSNSRSEMNVSTLELGDSALYLCASRFSGTATEAFFGQGTRLTVV.

V gene TRBV5-5 combines with J gene TRBJ1-2; D might be TRBD1 (5 bases). This CDR3 is built from 16 residues. Germline-derived CDR1 and CDR2 are SGHKS and YYEKEE (reference sequence). Trimming stripped 3 bases from V and 1 base from J, with 16 bases between. CDR3 region: CASSWGPLGGNYGYTF. The CDR3 coding sequence is TGTGCCAGCAGCTGGGGACCGCTCGGGGGTAACTATGGCTACACCTTC.

The CDR3 coding sequence is TGTGCCAGCAGCTTAGACCAGGGGGCCGATCAGCCCCAGCATTTT. This translates into CASSLDQGADQPQHF. This chain connects TRBV7-9 to TRBJ1-5; 8 bases line up with TRBD1. Looked up from germline, CDR1 is SEHNR and CDR2 is FQNEAQ (reference sequence). The J segment lost 5 bases and the V segment lost 1 base, leaving 4 bases of the junction unmatched. The CDR3 covers 15 residues.

DNA for the CDR3: TGTGCCGCCATCCTCAGTTCAGTCAGGTCCTACGAGCAGTACTTC. It encodes CAAILSSVRSYEQYF. This chain uses TRBV6-1 with TRBJ2-7, with D uncertain. Trimming left V 11 bases short and J 1 base short, with 21 bases between. The CDR3 runs 15 residues. Germline-derived CDR1 and CDR2 are MNHNS and SASEGT.

The count of this clone is one. The CDR3 reads CASTPGGADTQYF. The CDR3 coding sequence is TGTGCCAGCACCCCCGGGGGGGCGGATACGCAGTATTTT. The gene calls are TRBV7-9 and TRBJ2-3; TRBD2 agrees at 8 bases. Trimming removed 7 bases from V and 6 bases from J; junction bases left unmatched: 6. Germline values: CDR1 SEHNR, CDR2 FQNEAQ (reference sequence). This CDR3 comprises 13 residues.

This chain joins TRBV4-3 and TRBJ2-1; the D gene is possibly TRBD2 (5 bases). Germline V gene data show CDR1 as LGHNA and CDR2 as YSLEER. V shed 0 bases and J shed 10 bases, with 13 bases lying between them. CDR3 size: 14 residues. The CDR3 region has the DNA TGCGCCAGCAGCCAAGATCCGCCGCCGGGGGAGCAGTTCTTC. Encoded protein: CASSQDPPPGEQFF.

The V and J genes are TRBV9 and TRBJ2-2; D gene unclear. The germline V gene encodes CDR1 SGDLS and CDR2 YYNGEE. The germline V and J ends were trimmed by 4 bases and 4 bases, with 17 bases remaining between them. This CDR3 has 16 amino acids. The DNA for the CDR3 is TGTGCCAGCAGCCCTAGACGACGAGGCCCCACCGGGGAGCTGTTTTTT. It encodes CASSPRRRGPTGELFF.

Only a few counts were recorded for this clone. This sequence joins TRBV7-2 and TRBJ1-5, with 12 nucleotides matching TRBD1. The length of the CDR3 is 16 residues. Germline trimming cut 2 bases from V and 6 bases from J; bases unmatched to any gene: 5. Germline V lookup: CDR1 SGHTA, CDR2 FQGNSA. DNA for the CDR3: TGTGCCAGCAGCTTATCCGGGACAGGGGGCTTTCAGCCCCAGCATTTT. This encodes CASSLSGTGGFQPQHF.

This rearrangement joins TRBV30 to TRBJ2-3; TRBD1 matches 7 bases. The germline V gene encodes CDR1 GTSNPN and CDR2 SVGIG (reference sequence). Unmatched junction bases numbered 5, after V lost 3 bases and J lost 2 bases. CDR3 size: 14 residues. The CDR3 DNA follows: TGTGCCTGGAGCAAAGGGACAGACACAGATACGCAGTATTTT. This encodes CAWSKGTDTDTQYF.

This CDR3 reads CASSIGRAAEKLFF. CDR3 nucleotide sequence: TGTGCCAGTAGTATCGGCAGGGCCGCTGAAAAACTGTTTTTT. The rearrangement uses TRBV19 and TRBJ1-4; possible D gene TRBD1, 5 bases. This CDR3 region has 14 residues. Trimming cost V 3 bases and J 7 bases, with 12 bases left between them. The V gene's germline CDR1 is LNHDA and CDR2 SQIVND (reference sequence).

J is TRBJ2-7 and V is TRBV6-5, with 7 nucleotides matching TRBD2. The CDR3 totals 15 residues. The trim removed 6 bases at V and 5 bases at J, leaving 13 bases unmatched. Per germline, CDR1 MNHEY and CDR2 SVGAGI. CDR3 nucleotides: TGTGCCAGCAGCCGCCCCTCCAGTCGGGAGGACGAGCAGTACTTC. It codes for CASSRPSSREDEQYF.

The chain joins TRBV4-3 to TRBJ2-7; D remains ambiguous. CDR1 is LGHNA and CDR2 is YSLEER in the germline V gene. The CDR3 covers 15 residues. V was shortened by 0 bases and J by 3 bases, with 12 bases between the two germline ends. CDR3 in amino acids: CASSQDLSYHYEQYF. The CDR3 DNA follows: TGCGCCAGCAGCCAAGATCTTAGCTACCACTACGAGCAGTACTTC.

The chain combines TRBV19 with TRBJ2-1; TRBD2 agrees at 10 bases. V lost 6 bases and J lost 8; bases outside the gene matches: 10. Per the germline V gene, CDR1 is LNHDA and CDR2 is SQIVND (reference sequence). CDR3 size: 15 residues. The CDR3 region is CASRTGTSEADEQFF. As DNA, the CDR3 is TGTGCCAGTAGGACCGGGACTAGCGAGGCCGATGAGCAGTTCTTC.

The chain is built from TRBV30 and TRBJ2-2, with D possibly being TRBD2 (6 bases). The CDR3 is 15 amino acids. Trimming took off 6 bases at V and 2 bases at J, with 16 bases between the two ends. From germline, CDR1 is GTSNPN and CDR2 SVGIG (reference sequence). The CDR3 region is CACRVWGDNTGELFF. The DNA for the CDR3 is TGTGCCTGCCGGGTGTGGGGGGATAACACCGGGGAGCTGTTTTTT.

J is TRBJ1-2 and V is TRBV7-6; 10 bases are a match to TRBD1. The CDR3 length is 14 residues. Looked up from germline, CDR1 is SGHVS and CDR2 is FNYEAQ. The ends lost 4 bases at V and 7 bases at J; junction bases unmatched: 6. Written as DNA, the CDR3 is TGTGCCAGCAGCTCCGGGACAGGGGCCGGTGGCTACACCTTC. It encodes CASSSGTGAGGYTF.

The rearrangement links TRBV5-1 to TRBJ1-6; 7 bases are shared with TRBD1. Germline values: CDR1 SGHRS, CDR2 YFSETQ. The junction had 1 base not matched to a gene; V was cut back by 2 bases and J by 2 bases. This CDR3 region has 15 residues. CDR3 amino acids: CASSFQGAYNSPLHF. The DNA of the CDR3 is TGCGCCAGCAGCTTTCAGGGGGCCTATAATTCACCCCTCCACTTT. The variable domain in full, with the rest retrieved from reference TRBV5-1 and TRBJ1-6, is KAGVTQTPRYLIKTRGQQVTLSCSPISGHRSVSWYQQTPGQGLQFLFEYFSETQRNKGNFPGRFSGRQFSNSRSEMNVSTLELGDSALYLCASSFQGAYNSPLHFGNGTRLTVT.

The chain carries TRBV11-3 and TRBJ1-2; 7 nucleotides line up with TRBD1. The CDR3 covers 13 residues. V dropped 2 bases and J dropped 8; count of bases not matched to a gene: 5. Germline V gives CDR1 SGHNT, CDR2 YENEEA. CDR3 region: CASSLTGELGYTF. CDR3 nucleotide sequence: TGTGCCAGCAGCTTAACAGGGGAATTAGGCTACACCTTC.

The V call is TRBV19, the J call TRBJ2-2; 10 nucleotides align to TRBD2. V was pared by 1 base and J by 5 bases, with 4 bases of the junction left unmatched. The germline CDR1 and CDR2 sequences are LNHDA and SQIVND (reference sequence). The CDR3 extends over 16 amino acids. The chain's CDR3 is CASSIASGRGTGELFF. DNA for the CDR3: TGTGCCAGTAGTATAGCTAGCGGGAGAGGTACCGGGGAGCTGTTTTTT.